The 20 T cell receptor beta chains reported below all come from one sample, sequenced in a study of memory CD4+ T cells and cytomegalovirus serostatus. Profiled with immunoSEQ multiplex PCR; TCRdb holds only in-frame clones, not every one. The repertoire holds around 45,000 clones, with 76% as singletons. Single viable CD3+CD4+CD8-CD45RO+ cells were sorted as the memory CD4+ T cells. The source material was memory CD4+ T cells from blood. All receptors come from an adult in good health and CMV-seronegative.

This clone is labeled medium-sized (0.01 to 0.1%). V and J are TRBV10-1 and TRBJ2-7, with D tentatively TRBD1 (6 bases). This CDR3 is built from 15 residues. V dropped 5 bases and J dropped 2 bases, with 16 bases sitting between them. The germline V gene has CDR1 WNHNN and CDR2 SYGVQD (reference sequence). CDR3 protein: CASSSDRQAPYEQYF. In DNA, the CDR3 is TGCGCCAGCAGTTCTGACCGACAGGCCCCCTACGAGCAGTACTTC.

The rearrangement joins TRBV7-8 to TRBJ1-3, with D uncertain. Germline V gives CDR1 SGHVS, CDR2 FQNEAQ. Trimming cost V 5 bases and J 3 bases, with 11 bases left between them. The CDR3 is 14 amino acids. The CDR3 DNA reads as TGTGCCAGCAGCCAAGAACCGAGTGGAAACACCATATATTTT. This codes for CASSQEPSGNTIYF. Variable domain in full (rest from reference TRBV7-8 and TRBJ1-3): GAGVSQSPRYKVAKRGQDVALRCDPISGHVSLFWYQQALGQGPEFLTYFQNEAQLDKSGLPSDRFFAERPEGSVSTLKIQRTQQEDSAVYLCASSQEPSGNTIYFGEGSWLTVV.

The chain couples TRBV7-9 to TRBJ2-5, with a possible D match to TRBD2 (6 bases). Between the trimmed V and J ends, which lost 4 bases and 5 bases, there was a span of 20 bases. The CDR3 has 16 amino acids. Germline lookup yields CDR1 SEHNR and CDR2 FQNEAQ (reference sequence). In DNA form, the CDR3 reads TGTGCCAGCAGCTGGCCCAGTGGCGGGGACGCGGAGACCCAGTACTTC. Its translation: CASSWPSGGDAETQYF. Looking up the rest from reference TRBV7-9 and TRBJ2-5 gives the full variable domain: DTGVSQNPRHKITKRGQNVTFRCDPISEHNRLYWYRQTLGQGPEFLTYFQNEAQLEKSRLLSDRFSAERPKGSFSTLEIQRTEQGDSAMYLCASSWPSGGDAETQYFGPGTRLLVL.

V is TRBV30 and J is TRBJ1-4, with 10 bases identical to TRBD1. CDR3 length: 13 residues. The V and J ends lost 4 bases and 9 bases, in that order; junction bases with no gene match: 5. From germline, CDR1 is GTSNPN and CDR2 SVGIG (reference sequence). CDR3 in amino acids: CAWNGDRGQKLFF. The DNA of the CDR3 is TGTGCCTGGAATGGAGACAGGGGGCAAAAACTGTTTTTT.

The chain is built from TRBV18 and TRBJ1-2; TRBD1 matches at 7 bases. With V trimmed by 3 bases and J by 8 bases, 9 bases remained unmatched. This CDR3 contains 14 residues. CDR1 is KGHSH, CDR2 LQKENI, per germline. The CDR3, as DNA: TGTGCCAGCTCACCGGACAGGAGTTCGGGAGGCTACACCTTC. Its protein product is CASSPDRSSGGYTF. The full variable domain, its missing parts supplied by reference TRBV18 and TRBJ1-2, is NAGVMQNPRHLVRRRGQEARLRCSPMKGHSHVYWYRQLPEEGLKFMVYLQKENIIDESGMPKERFSAEFPKEGPSILRIQQVVRGDSAAYFCASSPDRSSGGYTFGSGTRLTVV.

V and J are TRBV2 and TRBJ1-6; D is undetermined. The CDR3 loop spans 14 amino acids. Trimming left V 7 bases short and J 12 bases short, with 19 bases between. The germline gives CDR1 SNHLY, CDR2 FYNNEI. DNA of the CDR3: TGTGCCAGCACGGTAGAGTTGGCAATGGGACCCCTCCACTTT. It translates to CASTVELAMGPLHF.

CDR3 DNA sequence: TGTGCCAGCAGTGATGACAGGGGACTCTACACCATATATTTT. It encodes CASSDDRGLYTIYF. V usage is TRBV6-1 and J usage is TRBJ1-3, with 8 bases matching TRBD1. After removal of 3 bases from V and 8 bases from J, the junction contained 6 bases not matched to a gene. The CDR3 loop spans 14 amino acids. Per germline, CDR1 MNHNS and CDR2 SASEGT.

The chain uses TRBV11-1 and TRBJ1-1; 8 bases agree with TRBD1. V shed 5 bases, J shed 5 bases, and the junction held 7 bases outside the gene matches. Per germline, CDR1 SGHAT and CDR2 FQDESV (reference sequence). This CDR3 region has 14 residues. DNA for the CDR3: TGTGCCAGCAGCCTACGGACAGGGTGGACTGAAGCTTTCTTT. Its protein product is CASSLRTGWTEAFF. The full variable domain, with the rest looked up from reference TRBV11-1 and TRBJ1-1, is EAEVAQSPRYKITEKSQAVAFWCDPISGHATLYWYRQILGQGPELLVQFQDESVVDDSQLPKDRFSAERLKGVDSTLKIQPAELGDSAMYLCASSLRTGWTEAFFGQGTRLTVV.

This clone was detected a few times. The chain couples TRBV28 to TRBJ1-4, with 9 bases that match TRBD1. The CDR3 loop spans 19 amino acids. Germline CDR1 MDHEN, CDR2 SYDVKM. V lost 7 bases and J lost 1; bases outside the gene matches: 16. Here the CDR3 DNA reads TGTGCCAGCACCCACCATTCGGGACAGGGACAGGGAACTAATGAAAAACTGTTTTTT. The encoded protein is CASTHHSGQGQGTNEKLFF.

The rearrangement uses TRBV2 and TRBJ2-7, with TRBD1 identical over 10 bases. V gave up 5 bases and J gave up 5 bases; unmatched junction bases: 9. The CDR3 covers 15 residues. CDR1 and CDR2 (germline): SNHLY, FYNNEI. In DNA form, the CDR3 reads TGTGCCAGCAGTATACCGACAGGGGGCGAGCACGAGCAGTACTTC. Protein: CASSIPTGGEHEQYF. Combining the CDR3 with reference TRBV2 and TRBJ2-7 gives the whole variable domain EPEVTQTPSHQVTQMGQEVILRCVPISNHLYFYWYRQILGQKVEFLVSFYNNEISEKSEIFDDQFSVERPDGSNFTLKIRSTKLEDSAMYFCASSIPTGGEHEQYFGPGTRLTVT.

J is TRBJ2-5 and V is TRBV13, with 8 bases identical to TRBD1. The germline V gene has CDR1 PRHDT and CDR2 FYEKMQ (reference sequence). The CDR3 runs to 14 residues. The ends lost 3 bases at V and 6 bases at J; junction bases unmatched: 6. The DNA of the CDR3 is TGTGCCAGCAGCTTTCGACAGGGGTGGAAGACCCAGTACTTC. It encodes CASSFRQGWKTQYF.

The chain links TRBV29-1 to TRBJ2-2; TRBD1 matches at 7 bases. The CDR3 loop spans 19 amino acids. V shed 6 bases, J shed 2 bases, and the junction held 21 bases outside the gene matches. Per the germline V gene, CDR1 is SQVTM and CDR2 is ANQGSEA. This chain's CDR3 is CSVRVDRVGQPLNTGELFF. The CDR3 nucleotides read TGCAGCGTCCGGGTAGACAGGGTCGGGCAACCCTTAAACACCGGGGAGCTGTTTTTT.

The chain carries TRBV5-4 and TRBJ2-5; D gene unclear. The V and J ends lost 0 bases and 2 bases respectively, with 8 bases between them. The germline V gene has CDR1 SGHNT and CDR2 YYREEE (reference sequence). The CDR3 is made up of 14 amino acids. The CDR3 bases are TGTGCCAGCAGCTTGGGACTGTTACAAGAGACCCAGTACTTC. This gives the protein CASSLGLLQETQYF.

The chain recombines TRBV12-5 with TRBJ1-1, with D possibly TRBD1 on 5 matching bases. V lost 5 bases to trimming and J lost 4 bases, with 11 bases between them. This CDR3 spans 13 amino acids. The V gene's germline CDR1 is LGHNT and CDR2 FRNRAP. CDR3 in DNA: TGTGCTAGTGGTCCGCAGGGAAGCACTGAAGCTTTCTTT. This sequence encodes CASGPQGSTEAFF.

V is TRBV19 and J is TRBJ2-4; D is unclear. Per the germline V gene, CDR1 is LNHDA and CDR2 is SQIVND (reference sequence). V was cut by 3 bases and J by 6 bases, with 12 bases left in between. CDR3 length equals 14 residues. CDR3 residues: CASSISPKGNIQYF. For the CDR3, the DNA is TGTGCCAGTAGTATTTCGCCGAAGGGAAACATTCAGTACTTC.

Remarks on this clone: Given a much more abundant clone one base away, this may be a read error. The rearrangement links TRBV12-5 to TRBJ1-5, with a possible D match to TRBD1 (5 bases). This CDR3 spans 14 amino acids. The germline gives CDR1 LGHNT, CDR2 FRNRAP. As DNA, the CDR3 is TGTGCTAGTGGTTCGGGGCATAGCAATCGGCCCCAGCATTTT. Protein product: CASGSGHSNRPQHF.

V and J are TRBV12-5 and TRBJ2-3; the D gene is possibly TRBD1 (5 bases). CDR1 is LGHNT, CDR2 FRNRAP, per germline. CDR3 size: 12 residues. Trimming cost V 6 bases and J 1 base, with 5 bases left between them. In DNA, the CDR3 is TGTGCTAGTGGACAGGGCACAGATACGCAGTATTTT. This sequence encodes CASGQGTDTQYF.

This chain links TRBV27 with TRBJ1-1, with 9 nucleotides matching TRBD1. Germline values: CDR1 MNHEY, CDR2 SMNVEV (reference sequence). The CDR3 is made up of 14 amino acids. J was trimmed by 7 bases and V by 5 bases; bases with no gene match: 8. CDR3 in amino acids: CASSPNRGRREAFF. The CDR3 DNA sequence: TGTGCCAGCAGTCCAAACAGGGGGCGACGTGAAGCTTTCTTT.

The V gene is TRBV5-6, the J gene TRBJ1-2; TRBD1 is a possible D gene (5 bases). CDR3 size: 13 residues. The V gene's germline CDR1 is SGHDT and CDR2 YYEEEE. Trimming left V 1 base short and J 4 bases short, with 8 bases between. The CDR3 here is CASSLQGLYGYTF. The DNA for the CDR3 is TGTGCCAGCAGCTTGCAGGGCCTCTATGGCTACACCTTC.

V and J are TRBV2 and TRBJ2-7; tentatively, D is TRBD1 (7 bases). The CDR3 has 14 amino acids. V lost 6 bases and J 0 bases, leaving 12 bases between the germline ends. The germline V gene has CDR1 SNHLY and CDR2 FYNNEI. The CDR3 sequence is CASRRQGLSYEQYF. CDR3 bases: TGTGCCAGCAGACGACAGGGACTCTCCTACGAGCAGTACTTC.